This T cell receptor (beta chain) was identified in a study of T cell responses to AZD1222 COVID-19 vaccine (dated by TCRdb to the early 2020s). About the full investigation: A total of about 230 trial participants underwent TCR sequencing, of whom 200 to 220 received two doses of AZD1222 and around 26 received two doses of the MenACWY control vaccine. Trial participants were enrolled into age subgroups of 18-55, 56-69 and 70-plus years, which contained about 150, 27 and 61 TCR-sequenced participants, respectively.

The CDR3 holds 15 amino acids from the cysteine to the phenylalanine. Only the CDR3 region is kept as DNA, spanning 45 bases read in frame from base 1. V loses 10 bases, J loses 5 bases, and the germline ends lie 20 bases apart. From the germline V gene (reference sequence), CDR1 is MNHEY and CDR2 is SMNVEV. The CDR3 regions of human TCRbeta chains were subjected to immunosequencing. Processing in the source paper ran as follows. TCRs in the repertoires were matched against a reference library of SARS-CoV-2-specific TCRs that had been generated with the MIRA antigen-specificity platform. Breadth was defined as the fraction of unique TCRs that were SARS-CoV-2-associated. Depth was defined as the fraction of total T cells that were SARS-CoV-2-associated. Each spike-specific TCR was assigned to its reactive spike region and to a CD4 or CD8 class using the MIRA data. Log10-transformed breadth and depth values were compared by one-way ANOVA with Sidak's multiple comparisons tests. TCRdb retrieved this table from immuneACCESS and kept in-frame rearrangements only. Not all clones are present; in checked studies, unresolved V genes account for under half, and no reason is known for the remainder. V, J and clone size derive from that table, while D and trimming were established from the DNA sequence. In this sample the table shows about 180,000 clones, 88% of which occur a single time. Clones ranked in the top ten supply 25% to 30% of the sample.

As concerns this clone: It has no known antigen specificity. The record has no base qualities; no much larger clone is one base away.

General findings and caveats noted by the study authors: Conclusions about previously exposed vaccinees are limited, since just a handful of AZD1222 recipients were seropositive for SARS-CoV-2 at baseline. Epitopes outside the regions mutated in the B.1.351 and B.1.1.7 variants were reportedly recognized by nearly half of the unique spike-specific TCRs. The 56-69-year group was small, and its depth increase did not reach significance, likely because of low power. No day 14 peak-response samples were available, so repertoires were characterized only after the peak T cell response. A significant rise in spike-specific TCR breadth and depth was observed after two AZD1222 doses relative to day 0 and relative to MenACWY recipients. Participants were mostly white British, with more females than males. The authors suggested clonal diversity may have been underestimated. The vaccine-associated CD4 TCRs covered the entire spike protein, and the dominant responses fell in regions 160-218 and 743-854.

The sample's time point label is to be understood as: about 28 days (+/-7) after the second vaccine dose. Because spike-specific TCR depth and breadth did not differ between the two schedules, AZD1222 recipients who got a second dose at roughly 4 weeks were pooled with those who got a second dose at roughly 12 weeks. The vaccinee samples were drawn from two UK trials, COV001 and COV002, one of which was a single-blind randomized controlled phase 2/3 trial testing AZD1222 (ChAdOx1 nCoV-19) in healthy adults. For TCRbeta chain sequencing, PBMC samples were collected from trial participants at day 0 and at day 28 after the second dose.

The sequence derives from an adult who received the AZD1222 COVID-19 vaccine. The V gene is TRBV27 and the J gene is TRBJ1-4; D gene: possibly TRBD1, on 5 matching bases. Here the sequenced sample was peripheral blood, taken 28 days after the second AZD1222 dose. The CDR3 protein sequence reads: CATASGGGKNEKLFF. The sequence in DNA is TGTGCCACCGCAAGCGGGGGGGGGAAAAATGAAAAACTGTTTTTT. With the rest looked up from the reference TRBV27 and TRBJ1-4 genes rather than sequenced, the full variable domain is EAQVTQNPRYLITVTGKKLTVTCSQNMNHEYMSWYRQDPGLGLRQIYYSMNVEVTDKGDVPEGYKVSRKEKRNFPLILESPSPNQTSLYFCATASGGGKNEKLFFGSGTQLSVL.